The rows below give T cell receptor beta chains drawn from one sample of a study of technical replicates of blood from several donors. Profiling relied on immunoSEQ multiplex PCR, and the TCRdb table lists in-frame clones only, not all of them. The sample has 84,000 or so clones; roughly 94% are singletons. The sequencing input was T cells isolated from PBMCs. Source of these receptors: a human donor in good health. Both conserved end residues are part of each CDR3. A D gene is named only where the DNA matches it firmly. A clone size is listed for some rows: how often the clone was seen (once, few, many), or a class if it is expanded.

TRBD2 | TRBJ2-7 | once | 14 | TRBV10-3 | CAISETSGRYEQYF | TGTGCCATCAGTGAAACTAGCGGGAGGTACGAGCAGTACTTC
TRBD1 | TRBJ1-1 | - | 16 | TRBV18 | CASSPGQGYMNTEAFF | TGTGCCAGCTCCCCCGGACAGGGATACATGAACACTGAAGCTTTCTTT
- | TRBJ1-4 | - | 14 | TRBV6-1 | CASRSHATNEKLFF | TGTGCCAGTAGGAGCCATGCAACTAATGAAAAACTGTTTTTT
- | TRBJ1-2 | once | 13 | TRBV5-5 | CASSSTDNYGYTF | TGTGCCAGCAGCTCGACAGATAACTATGGCTACACCTTC
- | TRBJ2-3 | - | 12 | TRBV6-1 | CAGGGPTDTQYF | TGTGCCGGAGGCGGACCCACAGATACGCAGTATTTT
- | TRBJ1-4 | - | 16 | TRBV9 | CASSVATTGIGEKLFF | TGTGCCAGCAGCGTAGCTACAACGGGGATAGGGGAAAAACTGTTTTTT
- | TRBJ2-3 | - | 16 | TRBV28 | CASSLVAASGTDTQYF | TGTGCCAGCAGTTTAGTGGCAGCCAGCGGGACAGATACGCAGTATTTT
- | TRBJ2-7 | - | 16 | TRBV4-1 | CASSQGQPGLNYEQYF | TGCGCCAGCAGCCAAGGTCAACCGGGACTTAACTACGAGCAGTACTTC
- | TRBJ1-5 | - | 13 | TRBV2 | CASNGNSNQPQHF | TGTGCCAGCAACGGGAATAGCAATCAGCCCCAGCATTTT
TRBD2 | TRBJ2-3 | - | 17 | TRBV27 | CASSLIGGRGITDTQYF | TGTGCCAGCAGTTTAATCGGAGGGCGGGGGATCACAGATACGCAGTATTTT
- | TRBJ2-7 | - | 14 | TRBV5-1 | CASSAEGWDYEQYF | TGCGCCAGCAGCGCGGAGGGGTGGGATTACGAGCAGTACTTC
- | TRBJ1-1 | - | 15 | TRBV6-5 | CASSYSRGRGSEAFF | TGTGCCAGCAGTTACTCTCGGGGGAGGGGATCCGAAGCTTTCTTT
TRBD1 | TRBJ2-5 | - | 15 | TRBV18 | CASSPRGQGRETQYF | TGTGCCAGCTCACCACGAGGACAGGGTCGGGAGACCCAGTACTTC
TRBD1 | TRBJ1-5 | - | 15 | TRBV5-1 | CASSPGQGDNQPQHF | TGCGCCAGCAGCCCGGGACAGGGCGACAATCAGCCCCAGCATTTT
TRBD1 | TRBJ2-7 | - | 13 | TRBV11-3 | CASSGHRGPEQYF | TGTGCCAGCAGCGGTCACAGGGGTCCCGAGCAGTACTTC
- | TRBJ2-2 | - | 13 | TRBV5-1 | CASYRDNTGELFF | TGCGCCAGCTACAGGGATAACACCGGGGAGCTGTTTTTT
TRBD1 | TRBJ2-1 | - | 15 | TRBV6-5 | CASRSPGQGKNEQFF | TGTGCCAGCAGGTCGCCGGGACAGGGGAAAAATGAGCAGTTCTTC
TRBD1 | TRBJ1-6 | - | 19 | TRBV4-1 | CASSQKTRGQALYNSPLHF | TGCGCCAGCAGCCAAAAAACTAGGGGGCAGGCCTTATATAATTCACCCCTCCACTTT
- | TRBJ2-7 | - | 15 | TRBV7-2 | CASSLEGLAIYEQYF | TGTGCCAGCAGCTTAGAGGGCCTAGCAATCTACGAGCAGTACTTC
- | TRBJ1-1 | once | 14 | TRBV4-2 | CASSLEGENTEAFF | TGTGCCAGCAGCCTCGAAGGAGAGAATACTGAAGCTTTCTTT
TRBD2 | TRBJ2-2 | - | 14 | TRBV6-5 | CASSYFGGTGELFF | TGTGCCAGCAGTTACTTCGGGGGGACCGGGGAGCTGTTTTTT
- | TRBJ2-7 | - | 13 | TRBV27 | CASSLAGTYEQYF | TGTGCCAGCAGTTTGGCAGGCACCTACGAGCAGTACTTC
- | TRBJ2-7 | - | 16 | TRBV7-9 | CASSFGAWGPTYEQYF | TGTGCCAGCAGTTTTGGGGCCTGGGGGCCCACCTACGAGCAGTACTTC
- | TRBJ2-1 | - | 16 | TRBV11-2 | CASSLSGLRIYNEQFF | TGTGCCAGCAGCTTATCGGGACTCCGTATCTACAATGAGCAGTTCTTC
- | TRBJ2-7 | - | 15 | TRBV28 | CASSFRTRFSYEQYF | TGTGCCAGCAGTTTCAGGACTCGCTTCTCCTACGAGCAGTACTTC
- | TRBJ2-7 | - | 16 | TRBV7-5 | CVRSPLWSGRGYEQYF | TGTGTCAGAAGCCCCCTTTGGAGCGGGAGAGGGTACGAGCAGTACTTC
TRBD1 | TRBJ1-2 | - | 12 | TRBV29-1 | CSVDGTETGYTF | TGCAGCGTTGACGGGACAGAAACTGGCTACACCTTC
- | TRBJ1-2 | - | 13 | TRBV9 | CASSVGVNYGYTF | TGTGCCAGCAGCGTCGGGGTTAATTATGGCTACACCTTC
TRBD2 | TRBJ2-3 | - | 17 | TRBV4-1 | CASSPLGLALSTDTQYF | TGCGCCAGCAGCCCCCTCGGACTAGCCCTTAGCACAGATACGCAGTATTTT
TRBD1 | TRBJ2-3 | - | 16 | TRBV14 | CASSLGTGHGTDTQYF | TGTGCCAGCAGCCTCGGGACAGGACATGGCACAGATACGCAGTATTTT
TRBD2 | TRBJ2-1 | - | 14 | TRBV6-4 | CASSEGLAGGEQFF | TGTGCCAGCAGTGAGGGACTAGCGGGAGGTGAGCAGTTCTTC
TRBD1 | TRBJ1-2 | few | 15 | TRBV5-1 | CASSLRTGGGYGYTF | TGCGCCAGCAGCTTACGGACAGGGGGGGGCTATGGCTACACCTTC
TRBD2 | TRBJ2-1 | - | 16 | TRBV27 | CASTLAGGPSYNEQFF | TGTGCCAGCACACTAGCGGGAGGGCCGTCCTACAATGAGCAGTTCTTC
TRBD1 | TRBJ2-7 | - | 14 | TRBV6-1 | CASIRGQDSYEQYF | TGTGCCAGCATTAGGGGACAGGACTCCTACGAGCAGTACTTC
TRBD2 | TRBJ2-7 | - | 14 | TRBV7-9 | CASSETSTEYEQYF | TGTGCCAGCAGCGAGACTAGCACTGAATACGAGCAGTACTTC
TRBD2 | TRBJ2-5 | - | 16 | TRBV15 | CATSRERTSGQETQYF | TGTGCCACCAGCAGAGAGCGGACTAGCGGACAAGAGACCCAGTACTTC
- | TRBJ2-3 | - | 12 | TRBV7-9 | CASRTDTDTQYF | TGTGCCAGCAGAACTGACACAGATACGCAGTATTTT
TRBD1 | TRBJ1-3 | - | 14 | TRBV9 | CASSQTGAGNTIYF | TGTGCCAGCAGTCAGACAGGGGCTGGAAACACCATATATTTT
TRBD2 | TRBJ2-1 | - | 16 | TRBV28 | CASSLATSGAYNEQFF | TGTGCCAGCAGTTTAGCCACTAGCGGGGCCTACAATGAGCAGTTCTTC
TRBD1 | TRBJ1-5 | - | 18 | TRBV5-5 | CASSWGTPGQGVGQPQHF | TGTGCCAGCAGCTGGGGAACGCCGGGACAGGGGGTCGGTCAGCCCCAGCATTTT
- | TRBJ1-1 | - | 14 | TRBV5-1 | CASSWGEENTEAFF | TGCGCCAGCAGCTGGGGAGAGGAGAACACTGAAGCTTTCTTT
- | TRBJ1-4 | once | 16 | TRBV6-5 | CASSYQTGATNEKLFF | TGTGCCAGCAGTTACCAGACGGGTGCAACTAATGAAAAACTGTTTTTT
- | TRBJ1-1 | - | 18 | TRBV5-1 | CASSLQGGGIQMNTEAFF | TGCGCCAGCAGCTTGCAGGGAGGGGGGATTCAGATGAACACTGAAGCTTTCTTT
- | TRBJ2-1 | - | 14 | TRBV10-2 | CASSERGAYNEQFF | TGCGCCAGCAGTGAGAGAGGAGCCTACAATGAGCAGTTCTTC
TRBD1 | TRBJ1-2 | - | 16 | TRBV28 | CASSQTSTGEFDGYTF | TGTGCCAGCAGTCAAACTTCGACAGGGGAGTTCGACGGCTACACCTTC
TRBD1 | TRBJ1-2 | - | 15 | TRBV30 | CAWSVSGGAAWGYTF | TGTGCCTGGAGTGTTTCAGGGGGCGCCGCCTGGGGCTACACCTTC
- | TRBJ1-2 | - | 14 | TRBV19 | CASSIREKNYGYTF | TGTGCCAGTAGTATTAGGGAGAAGAACTATGGCTACACCTTC
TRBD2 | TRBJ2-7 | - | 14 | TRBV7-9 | CASSLELADDEQYF | TGTGCCAGCAGCTTAGAGCTAGCGGACGACGAGCAGTACTTC
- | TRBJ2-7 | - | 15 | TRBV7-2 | CASSLGGGPYYEQYF | TGTGCCAGCAGCTTAGGGGGAGGACCCTACTACGAGCAGTACTTC
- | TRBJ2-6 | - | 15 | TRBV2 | CASSPRTAGANVLTF | TGTGCCAGCAGTCCCCGGACAGCGGGGGCCAACGTCCTGACTTTC
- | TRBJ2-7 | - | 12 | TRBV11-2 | CASSSRWHEQYF | TGTGCCAGCAGCTCTAGGTGGCACGAGCAGTACTTC
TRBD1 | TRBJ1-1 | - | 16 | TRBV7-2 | CASSAVDRVYHTEAFF | TGTGCCAGCAGCGCGGTGGACAGGGTATATCATACTGAAGCTTTCTTT
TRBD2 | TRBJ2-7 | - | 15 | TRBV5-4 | CASSGTMAGLYEQYF | TGTGCCAGCAGCGGGACTATGGCGGGGCTGTACGAGCAGTACTTC
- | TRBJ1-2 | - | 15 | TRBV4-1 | CASSQRAGENYGYTF | TGCGCCAGCAGCCAACGGGCGGGGGAGAACTATGGCTACACCTTC
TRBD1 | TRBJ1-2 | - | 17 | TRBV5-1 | CASSLRDRGKGGYGYTF | TGCGCCAGCAGCTTGCGGGACAGGGGGAAGGGGGGCTATGGCTACACCTTC
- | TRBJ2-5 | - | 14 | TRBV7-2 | CASSLERFVETQYF | TGTGCCAGCAGCTTAGAACGGTTTGTGGAGACCCAGTACTTC
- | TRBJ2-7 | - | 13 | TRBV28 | CASSLELGYEQYF | TGTGCCAGTTCCTTAGAACTAGGCTACGAGCAGTACTTC
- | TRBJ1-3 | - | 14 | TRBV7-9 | CASSVKAVGDTIYF | TGTGCCAGCAGCGTCAAGGCGGTAGGAGACACCATATATTTT
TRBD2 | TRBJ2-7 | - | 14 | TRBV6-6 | CASTAGTRAYEQYF | TGTGCCAGCACCGCCGGGACTAGGGCTTACGAGCAGTACTTC
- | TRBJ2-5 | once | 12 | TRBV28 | CATQIRGETQYF | TGTGCCACCCAAATTCGGGGTGAGACCCAGTACTTC